Following are 11 T cell receptor beta chains from one sample sequenced in a study of a mutant IDH1 vaccine in newly diagnosed glioma. These receptors' antigens are unknown. The time point was: week 35, safety follow-up. With topical imiquimod, each dose of the vaccine consisted of 300 ug of mutant IDH1 20-mer peptide. Data came from immunoSEQ multiplex PCR; TCRdb stores just in-frame clones and leaves some out. The sample consists of about 60,000 clones, around 84% of them appearing once. The sequenced sample was PBMCs, obtained from a glioma patient whose treatment included an IDH1 peptide vaccine. The receptors derive from a man aged 25 to 40 with glioma.

This chain joins TRBV6-1 and TRBJ1-2, with a weak D call TRBD1 (5 bases). V lost 1 base and J 7 bases, leaving 16 bases between the germline ends. This CDR3 comprises 15 residues. Germline V gene lookup returns CDR1 MNHNS and CDR2 SASEGT. The CDR3 DNA reads as TGTGCCAGCAGTGAAGGGGGGAGGCCTCTGGGTGGCTACACCTTC. Encoded protein: CASSEGGRPLGGYTF.

The chain joins TRBV4-2 to TRBJ1-2; D is possibly TRBD1 (6 bases). This CDR3 is 17 amino acids long. Trimming removed 0 bases at V and 8 bases at J, with 22 bases between. CDR1 and CDR2 from the germline V gene are LGHNA and YNFKEQ. The CDR3 nucleotides read TGTGCCAGCAGCCAAGATGTATTGGAGAGGACAGTCCGCGGCTACACCTTC. As protein: CASSQDVLERTVRGYTF.

This clone was detected only a few times. The chain joins TRBV4-2 to TRBJ1-4; 8 bases line up with TRBD1. V dropped 5 bases and J dropped 7; count of bases not matched to a gene: 15. Looked up from germline, CDR1 is LGHNA and CDR2 is YNFKEQ. The CDR3 has 17 amino acids. In DNA, the CDR3 is TGTGCCAGCAGCAAACGGGGGCAGGGGGCCCCAGCTGAAAAACTGTTTTTT. It is translated as CASSKRGQGAPAEKLFF.

CDR3 coding DNA: TGTGCCAGCAGCACAGATACGCAGTATTTT. Translated, it gives CASSTDTQYF. This chain joins TRBV2 and TRBJ2-3; D is undetermined. This CDR3 region has 10 residues. The germline V and J ends were trimmed by 6 bases and 2 bases, with 0 bases remaining between them. Germline lookup yields CDR1 SNHLY and CDR2 FYNNEI. The full variable domain, rest sourced from reference TRBV2 and TRBJ2-3, is EPEVTQTPSHQVTQMGQEVILRCVPISNHLYFYWYRQILGQKVEFLVSFYNNEISEKSEIFDDQFSVERPDGSNFTLKIRSTKLEDSAMYFCASSTDTQYFGPGTRLTVL.

The chain carries TRBV19 and TRBJ1-5, with D possibly TRBD1 on 5 matching bases. CDR1 and CDR2 from the germline V gene are LNHDA and SQIVND (reference sequence). Trimming pared 3 bases from V and 0 bases from J, leaving 12 bases between. This CDR3 has 16 amino acids. The CDR3, as DNA: TGTGCCAGTAGTATGGGGGGAGGGTATAGCAATCAGCCCCAGCATTTT. It translates to CASSMGGGYSNQPQHF.

The rearrangement uses TRBV5-8 and TRBJ2-1, with a weak D call TRBD1 (5 bases). In germline, CDR1 is SGHTS, CDR2 YDEGEE. Trimming removed 1 base from V and 4 bases from J, with 12 bases in between. This CDR3 has 15 residues. In nucleotides, the CDR3 is TGTGCCAGCAGCTTGCAGGGTCCGAGGTACAATGAGCAGTTCTTC. Translation gives CASSLQGPRYNEQFF.

This chain joins TRBV6-5 and TRBJ1-5; tentatively, D is TRBD1 (5 bases). This CDR3 spans 15 amino acids. The V gene's germline CDR1 is MNHEY and CDR2 SVGAGI. V was trimmed by 6 bases and J by 0 bases, leaving 12 bases between them. The CDR3 loop is CASRYRFYSNQPQHF. The DNA of the CDR3 is TGTGCCAGCAGGTACAGGTTCTATAGCAATCAGCCCCAGCATTTT.

V gene TRBV19 combines with J gene TRBJ1-1, with a tentative D call TRBD1 (5 bases). CDR1 is LNHDA and CDR2 is SQIVND in the germline V gene (reference sequence). V shed 2 bases and J shed 0 bases, with 13 bases lying between them. This CDR3 has 16 amino acids. This CDR3 reads CASSIIHGDLNTEAFF. CDR3 coding DNA: TGTGCCAGTAGTATAATTCATGGGGACCTGAACACTGAAGCTTTCTTT. Supplemented by reference TRBV19 and TRBJ1-1, the full variable domain reads DGGITQSPKYLFRKEGQNVTLSCEQNLNHDAMYWYRQDPGQGLRLIYYSQIVNDFQKGDIAEGYSVSREKKESFPLTVTSAQKNPTAFYLCASSIIHGDLNTEAFFGQGTRLTVV.

V is TRBV18 and J is TRBJ2-7; D is unresolved. V was pared by 0 bases and J by 2 bases, with 17 bases between. CDR3 length: 17 residues. CDR1 KGHSH and CDR2 LQKENI come from the germline V gene. CDR3 protein: CASSPPLREIRPYEQYF. CDR3 nucleotide sequence: TGTGCCAGCTCACCACCGTTAAGGGAAATCCGCCCCTACGAGCAGTACTTC.

V gene TRBV28 combines with J gene TRBJ1-5; D gene unclear. The CDR3 length is 14 residues. The V gene lost 1 base and the J gene lost 7 bases, with 11 bases spanning the gap. Germline-derived CDR1 and CDR2 are MDHEN and SYDVKM. This CDR3 is CASSLLYPGQPQHF. CDR3 nucleotides: TGTGCCAGCAGTTTATTGTATCCCGGGCAGCCCCAGCATTTT.

This chain links TRBV9 with TRBJ1-4, with 9 bases fitting TRBD1. The CDR3 runs 15 residues. The germline gives CDR1 SGDLS, CDR2 YYNGEE. The V gene end was trimmed by 0 bases and the J gene end by 7 bases; junction bases not matched to a gene: 4. The CDR3 region is CASSVGHRGLEKLFF. CDR3 nucleotides: TGTGCCAGCAGCGTAGGTCACAGGGGGCTTGAAAAACTGTTTTTT.